This T cell receptor (beta chain) appears in the sequencing data of a study of blood T cells in healthy people across ages. Study-level information: Per two T cells, template switching captured roughly one barcoded beta molecule. Regarding the study as a whole: No one knew whether donors had CMV, which possibly confounded expanded clonotype changes. Because sorting was not performed, PBMCs prevented conclusive naive versus antigen-experienced comparison.

A minimum of 5 micrograms of total RNA was extracted per sample. This CDR3 spans 15 amino acids. CDR1 and CDR2 from the germline V gene are MGHRA and YSYEKL. PCR was performed a second time for roughly 7 to 11 cycles using a sample-barcoded 5' primer and a J-beta primer mix. Using its own MiXCR run on the 5' RACE reads, TCRdb lists one record per CDR3 protein. This sample carries 1.5 million to 2 million distinct CDR3 sequences, roughly 49% of them seen once, and the ten largest clones take around 2.1%. This clonotype occurred once. Antigen: not known. The junction departs from the called germline gene at one end, perhaps through a read error.

This chain connects TRBV4-1 to TRBJ2-7; 9 nucleotides agree with TRBD2. Sequenced sample: blood. The source is a woman in her thirties or forties in good health. The CDR3 DNA sequence: TGCGCCAGCAGCCAAGGGACTAGCGAGGTCTATGAGCTGTACTTC. It translates to CASSQGTSEVYELYF.